The rows below give T cell receptor beta chains drawn from one sample of a study of CXCR3-negative and CXCR3-positive naive CD8 T cells. After re-calling the 5' RACE reads, TCRdb lists one entry per CDR3 protein, DNA absent. Recorded for this sample: 130,000 to 150,000 distinct CDR3 sequences. The sample consisted of naive CXCR3+ CD8+ T cells from blood. Receptors were obtained from a human donor in good health. Some clones in this sample may be carry-over from other donors' samples. CDR3s include the opening cysteine and the closing phenylalanine or tryptophan.

cdr3_length,j_call,v_call,cdr3_aa
13,TRBJ1-2,TRBV28,CASSLWQGSGYTF
11,TRBJ1-2,TRBV29-1,CSTGGDYGYTF
16,TRBJ1-5,TRBV21-1,CASSVGQGQPNQPQHF
16,TRBJ2-1,TRBV29-1,CCVDSDSFSSYNEQFF
13,TRBJ2-2,TRBV6-5,CASAGQGTGELFF
13,TRBJ2-7,TRBV20-1,CSARSIPSSEQYF
13,TRBJ1-2,TRBV2,CASSATASYGYTF
12,TRBJ2-7,TRBV5-6,CASSMDRAEQYF
15,TRBJ2-7,TRBV15,CATSHSGGSSYEQYF
16,TRBJ2-1,TRBV29-1,CSVLGLAGFSYNEQFF
17,TRBJ2-5,TRBV5-6,CASSWGTGYLNQETQYF
16,TRBJ2-7,TRBV10-1,CASSESREQGPREQYF
14,TRBJ2-7,TRBV6-6,CASSPYAGQGEQYF
14,TRBJ2-5,TRBV28,CASSLDSVEETQYF
12,TRBJ1-2,TRBV12-3/TRBV12-4,CASSSTEYGYTF
16,TRBJ2-3,TRBV10-2,CASSEGSGASTDTQYF
11,TRBJ1-2,TRBV28,CAAYSGTAATF
14,TRBJ2-1,TRBV11-2,CASSLESDYNEQFF
12,TRBJ2-2,TRBV29-1,CSVLAGTGELFF
12,TRBJ1-2,TRBV7-2,CASSQTGVGYTF
14,TRBJ1-1,TRBV12-3/TRBV12-4,CASSAYEGSAEAFF
12,TRBJ1-5,TRBV5-6,CASSLGNQPQHF
12,TRBJ1-5,TRBV28,CASAHSNQPQHF
17,TRBJ2-1,TRBV15,CATSREAAGPLGNEQFF
13,TRBJ2-7,TRBV5-1,CASSHPDSYEQYF
17,TRBJ2-3,TRBV4-3,CASSPSTGTTSTDTQYF
14,TRBJ2-1,TRBV29-1,CSLGRSGIYNEQFF
14,TRBJ2-2,TRBV7-6,CASSDRGLFGELFF
18,TRBJ2-1,TRBV3-1,CASSYPSLAGGPANEQFF